This T cell receptor (beta chain) was sequenced in a study of technical replicates of blood from a handful of donors (dated by TCRdb to 2016 to 2017). Libraries were prepared through the immunoSEQ multiplex PCR assay. Imported from immuneACCESS, the table was reduced by TCRdb to in-frame sequences with V and J called. These copies leave out some clones; in studies compared against another copy, an unresolved V gene accounts for under half, and the cause of the remainder is not known. This sample has 90,000 to 100,000 clones in its table, and around 96% of those were observed once. Clones ranked in the top ten supply 0.25% to 0.35% of the sample. Of note for this clone: No cognate antigen has been identified for it. No base-level quality is on record; no much larger clone is a single base apart.

Reading from cysteine to phenylalanine, the CDR3 counts 13 amino acids. The entry retains the CDR3 DNA only, 39 bases that are in frame from base 1. The germline V gene yields SGHDN for CDR1 and FVKESK for CDR2. V is pared back by 0 bases and J by 5 bases, with 7 bases lying between the germline termini. Input material: T cells isolated from PBMCs. The rearranged segments are TRBV14 and TRBJ1-2; TRBD1 is a possible D gene, resting on 5 matching bases. The TCR comes from a human donor in good health. This receptor carries the CDR3 CASSQEGRYGYTF. Here is the DNA: TGTGCCAGCAGCCAAGAGGGGCGGTATGGCTACACCTTC. Beyond the CDR3, the reference TRBV14 and TRBJ1-2 genes provide the residues; the full variable domain reads: EAGVTQFPSHSVIEKGQTVTLRCDPISGHDNLYWYRRVMGKEIKFLLHFVKESKQDESGMPNNRFLAERTGGTYSTLKVQPAELEDSGVYFCASSQEGRYGYTFGSGTRLTVV.